This entry describes one T cell receptor beta chain. What it recognizes is unknown. The source of the sample is a study of blood T cells in healthy people across ages. Every donor gave 7.5 to 10 milliliters of peripheral blood. A second PCR of 7 to 11 cycles used a sample-barcoded 5' primer and a J-beta primer mix. A minimum of 2.5 million CDR3-containing paired-end reads was obtained for each sample. From the 5' RACE reads, TCRdb called clonotypes with MiXCR, one entry per CDR3 protein. The sample contains around 2 million distinct CDR3 sequences, roughly 43% of which appear only once. General study results and limits: With age, beta diversity per million T cells declined roughly linearly, significantly by approximately 40.

V gave up 0 bases and J gave up 4 bases, with 12 bases separating them. This CDR3 comprises 15 residues. The germline gives CDR1 LGHNA, CDR2 YNFKEQ. This TCR was sampled from a human donor in good health. The chain links TRBV4-2 to TRBJ1-2, with a tentative D call TRBD1 (6 bases). Specimen: blood. DNA for the CDR3: TGTGCCAGCAGCCAAGATCCCCAGGACAGCTATGGCTACACCTTC. Translated: CASSQDPQDSYGYTF.